This T cell receptor beta chain was retrieved from a study of response to subunit inactivated influenza vaccine (dated by TCRdb to the late 2010s). In terms of the full investigation: The study used deep quantitative T cell receptor repertoire profiling to track responses to a trivalent subunit inactivated influenza vaccine.

Library preparation employed RT-PCR. Sequencing was performed on an Illumina HiSeq 2500. TCRdb cleaned the public reads at Q25 with fastp, built clones with MiXCR and kept in-frame beta chains. Each CDR3 protein gets just one entry, which takes the most common genes and DNA from the rows behind it. The sample table records about 500,000 distinct CDR3 sequences; around 13% of these occur just once. About 12% of the sample comes from the top ten. According to the study, the label for this sample's time point signals: approximately 40 days after influenza vaccine administration. Beyond this particular receptor, the publication reports: It was suggested by the authors that each seasonal influenza vaccination may recruit only a limited number of new T cells.

For CDR1 and CDR2, the germline V gene lists MGHDK and SYGVNS. Trimming accounts for 5 bases at V and 5 bases at J, while the number of junction bases matched to no gene is 5. Spanning cysteine to phenylalanine, the CDR3 consists of 13 amino acids. CDR3 DNA only is kept here, 39 bases in frame from base 1. About this clonotype itself: Its specific antigen is unknown. No much larger clonotype is one base removed from it; base qualities were not supplied.

This clonotype was obtained from a man aged 45-65 years who received an inactivated influenza vaccine. Donor details come from another sample of the same person, matched by shared clones. This material consisted of PBMCs from blood, taken about 6 weeks after vaccination. The chain joins TRBV25-1 to TRBJ2-5, and 7 junction bases match TRBD1. The CDR3 amino acid sequence is: CASSMVRGETQYF. At the DNA level, the sequence is TGTGCCAGCAGTATGGTCAGGGGGGAGACCCAGTACTTC.